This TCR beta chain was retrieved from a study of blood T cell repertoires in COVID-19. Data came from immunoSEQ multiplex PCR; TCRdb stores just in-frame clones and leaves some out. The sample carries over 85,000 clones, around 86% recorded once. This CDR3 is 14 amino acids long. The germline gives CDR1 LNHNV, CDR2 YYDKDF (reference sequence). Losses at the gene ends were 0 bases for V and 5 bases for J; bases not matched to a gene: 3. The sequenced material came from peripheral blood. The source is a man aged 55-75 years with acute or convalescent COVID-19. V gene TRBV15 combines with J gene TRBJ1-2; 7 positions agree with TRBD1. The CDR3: CATSRDWDRYGYTF. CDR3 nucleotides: TGTGCCACCAGCAGAGATTGGGACAGATATGGCTACACCTTC.